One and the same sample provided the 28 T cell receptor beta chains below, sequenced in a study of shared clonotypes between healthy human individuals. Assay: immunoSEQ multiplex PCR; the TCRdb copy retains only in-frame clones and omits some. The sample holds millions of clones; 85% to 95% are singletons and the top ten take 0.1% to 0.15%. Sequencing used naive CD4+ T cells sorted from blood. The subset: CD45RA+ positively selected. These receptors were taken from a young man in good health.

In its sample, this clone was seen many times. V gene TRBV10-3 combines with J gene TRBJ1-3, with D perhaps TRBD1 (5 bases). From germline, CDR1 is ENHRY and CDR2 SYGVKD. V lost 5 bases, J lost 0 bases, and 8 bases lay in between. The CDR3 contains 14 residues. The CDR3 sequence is CAISTTGSGNTIYF. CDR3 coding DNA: TGTGCCATCAGTACAACAGGCTCTGGAAACACCATATATTTT.

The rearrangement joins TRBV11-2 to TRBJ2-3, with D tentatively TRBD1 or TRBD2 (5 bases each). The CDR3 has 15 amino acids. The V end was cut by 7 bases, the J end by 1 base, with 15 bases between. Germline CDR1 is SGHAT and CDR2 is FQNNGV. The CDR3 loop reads CASTLGPGRTDTQYF. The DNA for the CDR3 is TGTGCCAGCACCCTAGGGCCGGGACGCACAGATACGCAGTATTTT.

The DNA of the CDR3 is TGTGCCTGGAGTGGGACAGGGGGCTCAGCTTTCTTT. Translated, it gives CAWSGTGGSAFF. The chain employs TRBV30 and TRBJ1-1; 11 bases agree with TRBD1. Germline CDR1 reads GTSNPN; CDR2 reads SVGIG (reference sequence). The CDR3 is 12 residues long. V was clipped by 1 base and J by 10 bases; unmatched bases: 2.

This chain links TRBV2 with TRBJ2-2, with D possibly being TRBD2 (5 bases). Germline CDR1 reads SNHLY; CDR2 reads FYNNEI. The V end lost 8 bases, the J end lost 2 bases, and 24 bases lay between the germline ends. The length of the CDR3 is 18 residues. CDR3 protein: CASLIGSRSNSNTGELFF. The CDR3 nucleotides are TGTGCCAGCCTTATAGGGAGTCGATCGAATTCTAACACCGGGGAGCTGTTTTTT. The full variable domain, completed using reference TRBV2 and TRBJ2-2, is EPEVTQTPSHQVTQMGQEVILRCVPISNHLYFYWYRQILGQKVEFLVSFYNNEISEKSEIFDDQFSVERPDGSNFTLKIRSTKLEDSAMYFCASLIGSRSNSNTGELFFGEGSRLTVL.

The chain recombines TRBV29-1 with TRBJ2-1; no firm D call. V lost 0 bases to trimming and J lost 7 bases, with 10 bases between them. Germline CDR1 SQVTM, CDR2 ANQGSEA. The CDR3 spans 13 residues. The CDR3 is CSVEEWPVNEQFF. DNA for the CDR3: TGCAGCGTTGAAGAATGGCCAGTAAATGAGCAGTTCTTC.

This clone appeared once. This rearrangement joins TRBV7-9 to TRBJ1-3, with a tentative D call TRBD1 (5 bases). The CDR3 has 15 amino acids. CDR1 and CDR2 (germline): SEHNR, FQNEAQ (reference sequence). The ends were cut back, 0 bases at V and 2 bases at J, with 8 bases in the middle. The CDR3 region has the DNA TGTGCCAGCAGCTTAGCGCGGGGGGCTGGAAACACCATATATTTT. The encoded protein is CASSLARGAGNTIYF.

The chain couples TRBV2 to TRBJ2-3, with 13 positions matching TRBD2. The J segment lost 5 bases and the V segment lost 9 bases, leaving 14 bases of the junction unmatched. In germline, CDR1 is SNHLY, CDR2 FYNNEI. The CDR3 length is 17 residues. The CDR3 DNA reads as TGTGCCAGTGACTCAACTAGCGGGAGGGCCTCGGGAGATACGCAGTATTTT. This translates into CASDSTSGRASGDTQYF.

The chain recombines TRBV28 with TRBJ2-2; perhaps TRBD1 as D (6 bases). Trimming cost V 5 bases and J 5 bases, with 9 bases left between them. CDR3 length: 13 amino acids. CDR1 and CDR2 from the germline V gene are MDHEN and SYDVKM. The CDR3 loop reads CASSPGQTGELFF. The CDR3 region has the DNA TGTGCCAGCAGTCCCGGACAGACCGGGGAGCTGTTTTTT.

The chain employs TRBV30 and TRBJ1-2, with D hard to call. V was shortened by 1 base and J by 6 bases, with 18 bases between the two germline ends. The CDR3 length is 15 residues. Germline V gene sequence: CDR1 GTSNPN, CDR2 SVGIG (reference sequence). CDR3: CAWSDISVGYHGYTF. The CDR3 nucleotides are TGTGCCTGGAGTGACATCAGCGTTGGGTACCATGGCTACACCTTC.

The CDR3 protein is CASSEGTSGTINEQFF. As DNA, the CDR3 is TGTGCCAGCAGCGAGGGGACTAGCGGGACAATCAATGAGCAGTTCTTC. The rearrangement joins TRBV9 to TRBJ2-1; TRBD2 matches at 13 bases. The germline V gene encodes CDR1 SGDLS and CDR2 YYNGEE. The CDR3 totals 16 residues. V lost 3 bases to trimming and J lost 6 bases; unmatched junction nucleotides: 6.

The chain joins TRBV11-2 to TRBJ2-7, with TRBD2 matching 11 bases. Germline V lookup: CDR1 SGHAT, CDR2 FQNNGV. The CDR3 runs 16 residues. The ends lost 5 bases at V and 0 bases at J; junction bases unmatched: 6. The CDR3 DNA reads TGTGCCAGCAGCCCCGTAGCGGGAGGGAGCTCCTACGAGCAGTACTTC. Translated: CASSPVAGGSSYEQYF.

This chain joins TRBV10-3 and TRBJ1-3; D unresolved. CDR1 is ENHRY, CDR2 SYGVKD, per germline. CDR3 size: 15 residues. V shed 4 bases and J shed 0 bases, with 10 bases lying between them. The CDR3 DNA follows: TGTGCCATCAGTGCAGACGATAGCTCTGGAAACACCATATATTTT. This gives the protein CAISADDSSGNTIYF.

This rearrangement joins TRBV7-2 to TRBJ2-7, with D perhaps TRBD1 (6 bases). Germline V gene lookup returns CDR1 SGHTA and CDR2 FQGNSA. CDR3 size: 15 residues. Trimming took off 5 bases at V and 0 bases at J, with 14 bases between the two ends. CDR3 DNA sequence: TGTGCCAGCAGCATAAGACAGGTTAGCTCCTACGAGCAGTACTTC. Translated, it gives CASSIRQVSSYEQYF.

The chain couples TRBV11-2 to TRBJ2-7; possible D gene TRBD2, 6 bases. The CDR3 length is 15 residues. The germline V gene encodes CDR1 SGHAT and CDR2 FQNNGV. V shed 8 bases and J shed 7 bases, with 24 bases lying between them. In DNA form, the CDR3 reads TGTGCCAGCGCCCTGACAAGCGGGCCCTCGGGGGAGCAGTACTTC. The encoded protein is CASALTSGPSGEQYF.

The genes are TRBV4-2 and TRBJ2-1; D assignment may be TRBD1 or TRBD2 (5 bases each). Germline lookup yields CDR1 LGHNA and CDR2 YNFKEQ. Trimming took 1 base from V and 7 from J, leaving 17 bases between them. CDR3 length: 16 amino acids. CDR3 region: CASSQAGTWGGNEQFF. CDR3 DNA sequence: TGTGCCAGCAGCCAAGCCGGGACGTGGGGTGGGAATGAGCAGTTCTTC.

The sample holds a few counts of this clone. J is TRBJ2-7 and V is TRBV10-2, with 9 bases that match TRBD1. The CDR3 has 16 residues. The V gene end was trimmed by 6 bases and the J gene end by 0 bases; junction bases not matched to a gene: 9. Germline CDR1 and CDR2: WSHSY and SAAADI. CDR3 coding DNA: TGCGCCAGCAGAAGATCGGGACAGGGAGGCTCCTACGAGCAGTACTTC. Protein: CASRRSGQGGSYEQYF.

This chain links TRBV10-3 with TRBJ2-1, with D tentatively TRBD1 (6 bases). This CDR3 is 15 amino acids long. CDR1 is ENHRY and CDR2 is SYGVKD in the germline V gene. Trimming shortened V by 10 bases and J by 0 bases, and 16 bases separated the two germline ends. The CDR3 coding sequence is TGTGCCACCAGGGGTACAGTCCTCTCCTACAATGAGCAGTTCTTC. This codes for CATRGTVLSYNEQFF.

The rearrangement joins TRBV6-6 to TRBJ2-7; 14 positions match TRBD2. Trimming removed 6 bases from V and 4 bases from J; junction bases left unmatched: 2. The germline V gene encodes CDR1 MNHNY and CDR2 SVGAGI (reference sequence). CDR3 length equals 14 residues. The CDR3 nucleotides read TGTGCCAGCAGGACTAGCGGGAGGGCGTACGAGCAGTACTTC. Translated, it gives CASRTSGRAYEQYF.

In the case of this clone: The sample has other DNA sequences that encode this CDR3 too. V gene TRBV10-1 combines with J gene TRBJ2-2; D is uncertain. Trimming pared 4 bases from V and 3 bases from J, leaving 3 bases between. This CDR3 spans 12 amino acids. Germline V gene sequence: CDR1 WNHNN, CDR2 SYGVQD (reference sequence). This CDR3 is CASSADTGELFF. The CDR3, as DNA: TGCGCCAGCAGTGCAGACACCGGGGAGCTGTTTTTT.

The CDR3 DNA reads as TGTGCCAGCAGTTCTAGCGGGGGAGTTTACGAGCAGTACTTC. This translates into CASSSSGGVYEQYF. V usage is TRBV6-5 and J usage is TRBJ2-7; 10 nucleotides align to TRBD2. CDR1 is MNHEY and CDR2 is SVGAGI in the germline V gene. The J segment lost 4 bases and the V segment lost 4 bases, leaving 4 bases of the junction unmatched. The CDR3 covers 14 residues.

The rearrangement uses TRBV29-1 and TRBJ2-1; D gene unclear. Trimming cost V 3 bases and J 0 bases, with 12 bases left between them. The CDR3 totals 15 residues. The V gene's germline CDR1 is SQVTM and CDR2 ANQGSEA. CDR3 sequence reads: CSVESPKSSYNEQFF. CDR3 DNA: TGCAGCGTTGAGAGCCCCAAGAGCTCCTACAATGAGCAGTTCTTC.

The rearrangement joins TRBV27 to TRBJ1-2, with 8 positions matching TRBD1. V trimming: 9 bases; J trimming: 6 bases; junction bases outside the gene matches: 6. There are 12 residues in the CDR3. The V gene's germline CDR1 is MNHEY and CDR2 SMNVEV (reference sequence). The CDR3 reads CARKDRDNGYTF. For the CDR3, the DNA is TGTGCCAGGAAGGACAGGGACAATGGCTACACCTTC.

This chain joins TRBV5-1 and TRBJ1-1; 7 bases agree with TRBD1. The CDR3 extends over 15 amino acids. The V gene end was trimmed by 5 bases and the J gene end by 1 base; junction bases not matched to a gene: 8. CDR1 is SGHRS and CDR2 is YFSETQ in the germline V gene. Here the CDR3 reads CASSSTGEGNTEAFF. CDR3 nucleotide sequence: TGCGCCAGCAGTTCCACAGGGGAGGGGAACACTGAAGCTTTCTTT.

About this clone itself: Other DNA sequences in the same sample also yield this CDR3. The CDR3 sequence is CASSSQTGGGNQPQHF. CDR3 in DNA: TGTGCCAGCAGTTCTCAGACAGGGGGCGGCAATCAGCCCCAGCATTTT. The genes are TRBV28 and TRBJ1-5; 10 nucleotides match TRBD1. J gave up 2 bases and V 4 bases, and 5 bases lay outside the gene matches. Germline V gene lookup returns CDR1 MDHEN and CDR2 SYDVKM. The CDR3 is 16 residues long.

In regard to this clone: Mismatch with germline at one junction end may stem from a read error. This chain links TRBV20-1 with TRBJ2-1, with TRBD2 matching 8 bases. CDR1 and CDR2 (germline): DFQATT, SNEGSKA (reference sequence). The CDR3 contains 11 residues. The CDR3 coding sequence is TGTAGAGCGGGAGATGGGAATGAGCAGTTCTTC. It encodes CRAGDGNEQFF.

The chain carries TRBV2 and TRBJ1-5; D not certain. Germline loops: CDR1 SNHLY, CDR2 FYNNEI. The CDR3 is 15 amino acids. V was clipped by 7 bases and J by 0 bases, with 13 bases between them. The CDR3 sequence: CASTSRGDSNQPQHF. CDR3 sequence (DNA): TGTGCCAGCACCTCACGGGGAGATAGCAATCAGCCCCAGCATTTT.

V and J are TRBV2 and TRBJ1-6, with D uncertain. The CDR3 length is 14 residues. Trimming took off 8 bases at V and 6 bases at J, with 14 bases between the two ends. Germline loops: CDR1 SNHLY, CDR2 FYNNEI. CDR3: CASQRGGSNSPLHF. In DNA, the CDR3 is TGTGCCAGCCAGCGGGGTGGGAGTAATTCACCCCTCCACTTT.

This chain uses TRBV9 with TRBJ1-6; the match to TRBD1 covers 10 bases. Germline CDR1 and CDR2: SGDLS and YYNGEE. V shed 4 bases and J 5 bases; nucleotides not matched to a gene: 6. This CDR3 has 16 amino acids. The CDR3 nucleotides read TGTGCCAGCAGCACAGGGACAGGGGCACATAATTCACCCCTCCACTTT. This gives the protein CASSTGTGAHNSPLHF.